This T cell receptor (beta chain) is drawn from a study of OX40 agonist ivuxolimab in advanced cancers. The study, taken as a whole, reports: On average, CD8+ T cells had more expanded clones than CD4+.

Profiled with immunoSEQ multiplex PCR; TCRdb holds only in-frame clones, not every one. This table has tens of thousands of clones, roughly nine tenths appearing once. The CDR3 covers 13 residues. V was clipped by 7 bases and J by 4 bases, with 11 bases between them. The V gene's germline CDR1 is SQVTM and CDR2 ANQGSEA. Of note for this clone: Its antigen is unidentified.

This rearrangement joins TRBV29-1 to TRBJ2-6; D call uncertain. This TCR came from an adult with an advanced solid tumor such as melanoma, head and neck, liver or kidney cancer. Source: CD4+ or CD8+ T cells sorted from blood, taken in a trial of the OX40 agonist ivuxolimab. Written as DNA, the CDR3 is TGCAGCGCCCGCGGTTTCGGGGCCAACGTCCTGACTTTC. Its protein product is CSARGFGANVLTF.